These 11 T cell receptor beta chains originate from one sample sequenced in a study of T cell changes during pregnancy in multiple sclerosis (dated by TCRdb to between 2019 and 2020). Libraries came from the immunoSEQ multiplex PCR assay. TCRdb took over this immuneACCESS table, retaining in-frame rearrangements with V and J assigned. Such tables are incomplete; in checked studies, under half of the missing clones stem from an unresolved V gene, and the remainder is unexplained. The sample table contains approximately 72,000 clones; only one count was recorded for 80% to 95% of them. Of the sample, roughly 1.7% falls within the top ten clones. The source was peripheral blood, collected in the first trimester of pregnancy. The receptors shown here come from a female donor in good health, enrolled as a control in a pregnancy study.

The gene calls are TRBV2 and TRBJ2-3, with D possibly matching TRBD1 (5 bases). Germline V gene lookup returns CDR1 SNHLY and CDR2 FYNNEI. The CDR3 length is 14 residues. Trimming took off 4 bases at V and 2 bases at J, with 10 bases between the two ends. DNA of the CDR3: TGTGCCAGCAGTGGCGGCAGGGTCACAGATACGCAGTATTTT. Translating it yields CASSGGRVTDTQYF. The full variable domain, in which reference TRBV2 and TRBJ2-3 provide the parts outside the CDR3, is EPEVTQTPSHQVTQMGQEVILRCVPISNHLYFYWYRQILGQKVEFLVSFYNNEISEKSEIFDDQFSVERPDGSNFTLKIRSTKLEDSAMYFCASSGGRVTDTQYFGPGTRLTVL.

V and J are TRBV21-1 and TRBJ2-3; the table's D call TRBD2 went unverified against the DNA. TRBV21-1 is recorded as a pseudogene. This CDR3 has 15 amino acids. Written as DNA, the CDR3 is TGTGCCTGGTCCCCTACTCCTCTACGCACAGATACGCAGTATTTT. Amino acid sequence: CAWSPTPLRTDTQYF.

CDR3 DNA sequence: TGCGCCAGCAGCGATCGCCTGGGGAGGGTACCGGGACTAGCTAACAATGAGCAGTTCTTC. Its translation: CASSDRLGRVPGLANNEQFF. This sequence joins TRBV10-1 and TRBJ2-1, with TRBD2 matching over 9 bases. From germline, CDR1 is WNHNN and CDR2 SYGVQD (reference sequence). V lost 6 bases to trimming and J lost 5 bases; unmatched junction nucleotides: 23. The CDR3 runs to 20 residues.

This chain uses TRBV5-1 with TRBJ2-7; D gene uncertain. The germline V gene has CDR1 SGHRS and CDR2 YFSETQ. CDR3 size: 14 residues. The ends were cut back, 0 bases at V and 2 bases at J, with 9 bases in the middle. DNA of the CDR3: TGCGCCAGCAGCTTGGCCCCTGGCACCTACGAGCAGTACTTC. It translates to CASSLAPGTYEQYF.

The chain employs TRBV27 and TRBJ2-2; 7 bases line up with TRBD2. In germline, CDR1 is MNHEY, CDR2 SMNVEV (reference sequence). The CDR3 has 15 amino acids. Losses at the gene ends were 3 bases for V and 1 base for J; bases not matched to a gene: 2. CDR3 residues: CASSLSSGNTGELFF. CDR3 DNA: TGTGCCAGCAGTTTGTCTAGCGGGAACACCGGGGAGCTGTTTTTT.

This clone was observed once. The chain uses TRBV5-6 and TRBJ1-3; D not resolved. The CDR3 covers 14 residues. V shed 0 bases and J shed 0 bases, with 4 bases lying between them. In germline, CDR1 is SGHDT, CDR2 YYEEEE. CDR3 in DNA: TGTGCCAGCAGCTTGGATCGCTCTGGAAACACCATATATTTT. Amino acids: CASSLDRSGNTIYF.

The gene calls are TRBV6-1 and TRBJ1-4, with D possibly matching TRBD1 (6 bases). Between the trimmed V and J ends, which lost 2 bases and 5 bases, there was a span of 15 bases. CDR3 size: 16 residues. Germline loops: CDR1 MNHNS, CDR2 SASEGT. The CDR3 DNA reads as TGTGCCAGCAGTGAATCCTGGACAGAAGTAAATGAAAAACTGTTTTTT. Translating gives CASSESWTEVNEKLFF.

The V gene is TRBV4-1, the J gene TRBJ2-1; no firm D call. Germline CDR1 is MGHRA and CDR2 is YSYEKL. V gave up 3 bases and J gave up 6 bases, with 9 bases separating them. The CDR3 runs 13 residues. The CDR3, as DNA: TGCGCCAGCAGCCACCAGGATGCCAATGAGCAGTTCTTC. This codes for CASSHQDANEQFF.

The chain uses TRBV6-6 and TRBJ2-3, with 7 bases that match TRBD2. This CDR3 is 15 amino acids long. CDR1 is MNHNY and CDR2 is SVGAGI in the germline V gene (reference sequence). Trimming removed 5 bases from V and 0 bases from J; junction bases left unmatched: 5. The CDR3 sequence is CASSGGGGSTDTQYF. The CDR3 nucleotides are TGTGCCAGCAGTGGTGGGGGGGGAAGCACAGATACGCAGTATTTT.

This clone was found a few times. The chain couples TRBV30 to TRBJ2-5, with TRBD2 identical over 10 bases. The germline gives CDR1 GTSNPN, CDR2 SVGIG (reference sequence). This CDR3 spans 13 amino acids. Trimming took 8 bases from V and 3 from J; bases not matched to a gene: 6. The CDR3 nucleotides are TGTGCCAGCGGACTAGCGGATAAAGAGACCCAGTACTTC. This codes for CASGLADKETQYF. Using reference TRBV30 and TRBJ2-5 for the parts outside the CDR3, the full variable domain is SQTIHQWPATLVQPVGSPLSLECTVEGTSNPNLYWYRQAAGRGLQLLFYSVGIGQISSEVPQNLSASRPQDRQFILSSKKLLLSDSGFYLCASGLADKETQYFGPGTRLLVL.

This chain connects TRBV12-5 to TRBJ1-1, with a tentative D call TRBD1 (5 bases). V dropped 2 bases and J dropped 0 bases, with 10 bases sitting between them. The CDR3 consists of 15 residues. Germline values: CDR1 LGHNT, CDR2 FRNRAP. The CDR3 coding sequence is TGTGCTAGTGGTTTGTGGCAGGGAATGAACACTGAAGCTTTCTTT. It encodes CASGLWQGMNTEAFF.